Each of the 14 T cell receptor beta chains below was sequenced from the same sample in a study of T cell changes during pregnancy in multiple sclerosis. The data were produced by immunoSEQ multiplex PCR, yet TCRdb's version contains in-frame clones alone and is incomplete. The sample consists of 81,000 or so clones, about 89% of them appearing once. The input for sequencing was PBMCs, taken in the first trimester of pregnancy. The receptors originated from a female donor in good health, serving as a control in a pregnancy study. Some clones in this sample may be carry-over from other donors' samples.

The chain carries TRBV27 and TRBJ1-5; weak D call: TRBD1 (5 bases). CDR1 and CDR2 (germline): MNHEY, SMNVEV (reference sequence). Trimming pared 5 bases from V and 7 bases from J, leaving 21 bases between. This CDR3 has 16 residues. The CDR3 DNA follows: TGTGCCAGCAGTGAATGGGGGGGAGCGGCGAGCCAGCCCCAGCATTTT. Translating gives CASSEWGGAASQPQHF.

The chain recombines TRBV6-4 with TRBJ1-5, with TRBD1 matching 9 bases. This CDR3 is 15 amino acids long. The germline V gene has CDR1 MRHNA and CDR2 SNTAGT. The V and J ends lost 0 bases and 3 bases, in that order; junction bases with no gene match: 0. CDR3 nucleotides: TGTGCCAGCAGTGACTCACAGGGGGCCAATCAGCCCCAGCATTTT. It codes for CASSDSQGANQPQHF.

This chain connects TRBV5-1 to TRBJ2-1; D is perhaps TRBD2 (6 bases). This CDR3 has 16 amino acids. V was trimmed by 0 bases and J by 9 bases, leaving 19 bases between them. CDR1 is SGHRS and CDR2 is YFSETQ in the germline V gene. As DNA, the CDR3 is TGCGCCAGCAGCTTGGCTTTAGGCGGGGACCTCCTTGAGCAGTTCTTC. Translating gives CASSLALGGDLLEQFF. Complete variable domain (other parts from reference TRBV5-1 and TRBJ2-1): KAGVTQTPRYLIKTRGQQVTLSCSPISGHRSVSWYQQTPGQGLQFLFEYFSETQRNKGNFPGRFSGRQFSNSRSEMNVSTLELGDSALYLCASSLALGGDLLEQFFGPGTRLTVL.

The chain has TRBV7-6 and TRBJ2-2; D perhaps matches TRBD2 (6 bases). Germline loops: CDR1 SGHVS, CDR2 FNYEAQ. V lost 5 bases to trimming and J lost 6 bases, with 13 bases between them. The CDR3 has 14 residues. CDR3 sequence (DNA): TGTGCCAGCAGCCCCTGGACGGGGGCCGGGGAGCTGTTTTTT. It translates to CASSPWTGAGELFF.

This clone was recorded only once. The chain has TRBV28 and TRBJ2-6; D is undetermined. This CDR3 comprises 15 residues. Germline assignment: CDR1 MDHEN and CDR2 SYDVKM. V shed 8 bases and J shed 0 bases, with 11 bases lying between them. The DNA of the CDR3 is TGTGCCAGCTCTAGACTTTACTCTGGGGCCAACGTCCTGACTTTC. It encodes CASSRLYSGANVLTF.

This clone appeared once. CDR3 loop: CASSSSSLRGGRKAEQFF. CDR3 bases: TGTGCCAGCAGTTCTTCTAGTCTGCGGGGGGGTAGGAAGGCTGAGCAGTTCTTC. The gene calls are TRBV28 and TRBJ2-1, with 9 bases aligning to TRBD2. V dropped 4 bases and J dropped 9; count of bases not matched to a gene: 19. Germline CDR1 reads MDHEN; CDR2 reads SYDVKM. CDR3 length: 18 amino acids.

This CDR3 is CASTPGTGGSYEQYF. The CDR3 DNA reads TGTGCCAGTACCCCCGGGACAGGGGGCTCCTACGAGCAGTACTTC. This chain links TRBV19 with TRBJ2-7, with TRBD1 matching 11 bases. V trimming: 7 bases; J trimming: 0 bases; junction bases outside the gene matches: 5. There are 15 residues in the CDR3. The germline gives CDR1 LNHDA, CDR2 SQIVND (reference sequence). The full variable domain, with the rest looked up from reference TRBV19 and TRBJ2-7, is DGGITQSPKYLFRKEGQNVTLSCEQNLNHDAMYWYRQDPGQGLRLIYYSQIVNDFQKGDIAEGYSVSREKKESFPLTVTSAQKNPTAFYLCASTPGTGGSYEQYFGPGTRLTVT.

The chain has TRBV12-5 and TRBJ1-1; weak D call: TRBD1 (6 bases). This CDR3 comprises 15 residues. V shed 7 bases and J shed 6 bases, with 21 bases lying between them. Per the germline V gene, CDR1 is LGHNT and CDR2 is FRNRAP. CDR3 in amino acids: CASAPEPPQGPEAFF. As DNA, the CDR3 is TGTGCTAGTGCCCCCGAACCCCCACAGGGCCCTGAAGCTTTCTTT.

The V and J genes are TRBV5-6 and TRBJ1-2; D is possibly TRBD1 (6 bases). The length of the CDR3 is 16 residues. Germline assignment: CDR1 SGHDT and CDR2 YYEEEE. Trimming cost V 4 bases and J 8 bases, with 24 bases left between them. CDR3 in amino acids: CASSGFGGQSLTGYTF. CDR3 coding DNA: TGTGCCAGCAGCGGATTTGGGGGACAAAGCCTGACCGGCTACACCTTC.

The chain recombines TRBV6-1 with TRBJ2-6; maybe TRBD1 (5 bases). The germline CDR1 and CDR2 sequences are MNHNS and SASEGT. V was cut by 9 bases and J by 1 base, with 13 bases left in between. The CDR3 runs to 15 residues. Here the CDR3 reads CASTRKGSGANVLTF. Here the CDR3 DNA reads TGTGCCAGTACCCGGAAGGGGTCTGGGGCCAACGTCCTGACTTTC.

The chain carries TRBV27 and TRBJ2-1; 10 bases map to TRBD1. This CDR3 spans 15 amino acids. The J segment lost 9 bases and the V segment lost 2 bases, leaving 7 bases of the junction unmatched. The V gene's germline CDR1 is MNHEY and CDR2 SMNVEV (reference sequence). CDR3 region: CASSLPGQGFGEQFF. The CDR3 DNA reads as TGTGCCAGCAGTTTACCGGGACAGGGGTTTGGTGAGCAGTTCTTC.

The chain uses TRBV10-3 and TRBJ1-6; D may be TRBD1 (6 bases). Germline CDR1 reads ENHRY; CDR2 reads SYGVKD. The CDR3 sequence is 14 residues long. The V gene lost 6 bases and the J gene lost 5 bases, with 11 bases spanning the gap. In nucleotides, the CDR3 is TGTGCCATCAGAACGACAGGAAATAATTCACCCCTCCACTTT. Translation: CAIRTTGNNSPLHF.

The gene calls are TRBV10-3 and TRBJ2-5, with D possibly matching TRBD2 (5 bases). With 4 bases removed from V and 4 bases from J, the gap between germline ends came to 16 bases. CDR3 size: 15 residues. Looked up from germline, CDR1 is ENHRY and CDR2 is SYGVKD. The CDR3 here is CAISVGNFEGETQYF. CDR3 bases: TGTGCCATCAGTGTCGGGAACTTTGAGGGAGAGACCCAGTACTTC.

CDR3 region: CASSSDRVAGANVLTF. CDR3 DNA: TGTGCCAGCAGCTCCGACAGGGTAGCTGGGGCCAACGTCCTGACTTTC. J is TRBJ2-6 and V is TRBV7-3, with 7 nucleotides matching TRBD1. The V and J ends lost 4 bases and 2 bases, in that order; junction bases with no gene match: 5. The CDR3 runs 16 residues. The V gene's germline CDR1 is SGHTA and CDR2 FQGTGA.